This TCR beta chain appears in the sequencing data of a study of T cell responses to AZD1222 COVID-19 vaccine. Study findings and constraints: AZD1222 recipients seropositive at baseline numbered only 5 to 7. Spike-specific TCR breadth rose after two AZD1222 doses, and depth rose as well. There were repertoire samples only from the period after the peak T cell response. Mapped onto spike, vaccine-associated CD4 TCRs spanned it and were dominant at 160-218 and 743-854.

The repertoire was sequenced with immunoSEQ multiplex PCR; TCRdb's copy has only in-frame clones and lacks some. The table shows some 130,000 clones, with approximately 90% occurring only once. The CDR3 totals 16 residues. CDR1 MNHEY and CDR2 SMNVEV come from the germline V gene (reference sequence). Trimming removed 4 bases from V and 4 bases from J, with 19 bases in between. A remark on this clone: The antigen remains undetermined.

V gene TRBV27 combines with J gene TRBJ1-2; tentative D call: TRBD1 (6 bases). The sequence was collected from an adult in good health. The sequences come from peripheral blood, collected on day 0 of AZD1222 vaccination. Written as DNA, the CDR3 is TGTGCCAGCAGTTCCGACAGGACCAGTACTATCTATGGCTACACCTTC. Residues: CASSSDRTSTIYGYTF.